The present TCR beta chain was sequenced within a study of siplizumab effects on memory and regulatory T cells. This CDR3 has 15 amino acids. Germline V gene data show CDR1 as MNHNY and CDR2 as SVGAGI (reference sequence). V dropped 0 bases and J dropped 4 bases, with 10 bases sitting between them. Comments on this clone: Antigen unknown.

This table comes from immunoSEQ multiplex PCR, and its TCRdb copy is limited to in-frame clones, with some not included. The table has around 99,000 clones, about 91% seen once. Study results and limitations: Suppressive function of proliferating Tregs from siplizumab cultures was not confirmed.

This TCR was sampled from a human donor in good health. The sequencing sample was made of Tregs sorted from blood. The chain has TRBV6-6 and TRBJ2-1, with TRBD2 as a possible D gene (6 bases). The CDR3 region has the DNA TGTGCCAGCAGTTACTCGACGGGGACTTACAATGAGCAGTTCTTC. It translates to CASSYSTGTYNEQFF.